The 32 T cell receptor beta chains below come from one sample, sequenced in a study of Ad26.COV2.S vaccination and SARS-CoV-2 variants. The treatment here: around 19 received Ad26.COV2.S at low or high dose, single or two shots; about 5 received placebo; per-sample allocation not given. The study sampled participants on day 63 after the first vaccine or placebo injection. Here immunoSEQ multiplex PCR was the method, and the copy in TCRdb shows in-frame clones only, minus some. The sample shows around 300,000 clones, 86% of them seen only once. The sample consisted of peripheral blood, taken in a trial of Ad26.COV2.S vaccine versus placebo. These receptor sequences come from a person between 18 and 60 years old who received the Ad26.COV2.S COVID-19 vaccine or a placebo.

CDR3 nucleotide sequence: TGTGCCAGTAGTGTCGGGGGGCTGGGGGAGACCCAGTACTTC. Amino acids: CASSVGGLGETQYF. The rearrangement joins TRBV19 to TRBJ2-5, with D tentatively TRBD2 (7 bases). V shed 5 bases and J shed 5 bases, with 15 bases lying between them. The CDR3 loop spans 14 amino acids. CDR1 and CDR2 (germline): LNHDA, SQIVND (reference sequence).

A few counts support this clone. The V and J genes are TRBV4-2 and TRBJ2-2; TRBD2 is a possible D gene (6 bases). Deletions cut 8 bases from V and 5 bases from J, with 12 bases between. The CDR3 spans 13 residues. The germline V gene encodes CDR1 LGHNA and CDR2 YNFKEQ. The CDR3 loop reads CASDLSGTGELFF. Written as DNA, the CDR3 is TGTGCCAGCGATCTAAGCGGGACCGGGGAGCTGTTTTTT.

DNA for the CDR3: TGTGCCAGCAGCGAGTGGACAGGTCTGGGCCAAGAGACCCAGTACTTC. Translating gives CASSEWTGLGQETQYF. V and J are TRBV9 and TRBJ2-5, with 7 bases that match TRBD1. CDR1 and CDR2 (germline): SGDLS, YYNGEE. The CDR3 has 16 residues. The trim removed 3 bases at V and 1 base at J, leaving 9 bases unmatched.

V usage is TRBV27 and J usage is TRBJ2-7, with TRBD2 matching 7 bases. The CDR3 runs 15 residues. CDR1 MNHEY and CDR2 SMNVEV come from the germline V gene (reference sequence). V trimming: 1 base; J trimming: 0 bases; junction bases outside the gene matches: 3. In DNA form, the CDR3 reads TGTGCCAGCAGTTTATACGGCGGGAGCTCCTACGAGCAGTACTTC. Its protein is CASSLYGGSSYEQYF.

The CDR3 region has the DNA TGTGCCAGTAGTATAGGATATGGCTACACCTTC. It translates to CASSIGYGYTF. The chain links TRBV19 to TRBJ1-2; D gene unclear. Trimming took 1 base from V and 5 from J, leaving 2 bases between them. Germline assignment: CDR1 LNHDA and CDR2 SQIVND (reference sequence). The CDR3 contains 11 residues.

The CDR3 DNA reads as TGTGCCAGCAGGGTGCTAGCGGGAGAAAACTATGGCTACGAGCAGTACTTC. This translates into CASRVLAGENYGYEQYF. J is TRBJ2-7 and V is TRBV27; TRBD2 aligns across 10 bases. With V trimmed by 6 bases and J by 3 bases, 14 bases remained unmatched. The CDR3 spans 17 residues. The V gene's germline CDR1 is MNHEY and CDR2 SMNVEV (reference sequence).

This clone was seen once. The chain has TRBV27 and TRBJ2-7; D might be TRBD1 (6 bases). This CDR3 contains 13 residues. CDR1 and CDR2 (germline): MNHEY, SMNVEV (reference sequence). Deletions cut 0 bases from V and 4 bases from J, with 7 bases between. The DNA for the CDR3 is TGTGCCAGCAGTTTATCGAGGGGGTACGAGCAGTACTTC. Its translation: CASSLSRGYEQYF.

V usage is TRBV28 and J usage is TRBJ1-2, with D possibly TRBD1 on 5 matching bases. V was shortened by 3 bases and J by 4 bases, with 12 bases between the two germline ends. The CDR3 length is 14 residues. The germline gives CDR1 MDHEN, CDR2 SYDVKM. CDR3 amino acids: CASSLDGGGYGYTF. DNA for the CDR3: TGTGCCAGCAGTTTGGACGGGGGGGGCTATGGCTACACCTTC.

The gene calls are TRBV27 and TRBJ1-6; no clear D. The V gene's germline CDR1 is MNHEY and CDR2 SMNVEV (reference sequence). This CDR3 has 13 amino acids. V gave up 5 bases and J gave up 9 bases, with 11 bases separating them. The CDR3 here is CASSRGRASPLHF. CDR3 coding DNA: TGTGCCAGCAGTCGGGGTCGGGCTTCACCCCTCCACTTT.

The chain is built from TRBV5-5 and TRBJ1-6; the match to TRBD1 covers 8 bases. Trimming cost V 3 bases and J 8 bases; bases outside gene matches: 13. There are 17 residues in the CDR3. The germline V gene has CDR1 SGHKS and CDR2 YYEKEE (reference sequence). In DNA, the CDR3 is TGTGCCAGCAGCTCCTCCGGACAGGGATCATTAGATTCACCCCTCCACTTT. Its protein product is CASSSSGQGSLDSPLHF.

The chain is built from TRBV19 and TRBJ1-4, with 10 bases lining up with TRBD1. CDR1 LNHDA and CDR2 SQIVND come from the germline V gene (reference sequence). Trimming cost V 6 bases and J 13 bases; bases outside gene matches: 11. This CDR3 spans 14 amino acids. The chain's CDR3 is CASRPGQGNSGLFF. The CDR3, as DNA: TGTGCCAGTAGGCCGGGACAGGGGAACTCAGGACTGTTTTTT. Drawing the rest from reference TRBV19 and TRBJ1-4, the complete variable domain is DGGITQSPKYLFRKEGQNVTLSCEQNLNHDAMYWYRQDPGQGLRLIYYSQIVNDFQKGDIAEGYSVSREKKESFPLTVTSAQKNPTAFYLCASRPGQGNSGLFFGSGTQLSVL.

This chain joins TRBV5-6 and TRBJ1-1; D is unclear. This CDR3 comprises 14 residues. V was clipped by 0 bases and J by 4 bases, with 10 bases between them. Germline V gene sequence: CDR1 SGHDT, CDR2 YYEEEE. CDR3 loop: CASSLGWGSTEAFF. For the CDR3, the DNA is TGTGCCAGCAGCTTGGGCTGGGGAAGCACTGAAGCTTTCTTT.

The chain uses TRBV10-1 and TRBJ2-4, with 8 bases aligning to TRBD1. Germline V gene lookup returns CDR1 WNHNN and CDR2 SYGVQD (reference sequence). The CDR3 contains 16 residues. The junction had 13 bases not matched to a gene; V was cut back by 3 bases and J by 9 bases. For the CDR3, the DNA is TGCGCCAGCAGTGAATCCCCGGGACAGGATCTTGGCATTCAGTACTTC. It yields the protein CASSESPGQDLGIQYF.

This chain joins TRBV28 and TRBJ1-1, with a possible D match to TRBD1 (6 bases). Per germline, CDR1 MDHEN and CDR2 SYDVKM. The V end lost 2 bases, the J end lost 3 bases, and 16 bases lay between the germline ends. The CDR3 has 16 residues. CDR3 sequence reads: CASSLIGGRRDTEAFF. The CDR3 bases are TGTGCCAGCAGTTTAATAGGGGGGCGCAGGGACACTGAAGCTTTCTTT.

The chain joins TRBV7-9 to TRBJ1-1; 7 nucleotides line up with TRBD1. CDR1 is SEHNR and CDR2 is FQNEAQ in the germline V gene (reference sequence). The V and J ends lost 3 bases and 3 bases, in that order; junction bases with no gene match: 7. The CDR3 covers 15 residues. DNA of the CDR3: TGTGCCAGCAGCTTCGCGACAGGGTTAGACACTGAAGCTTTCTTT. Protein product: CASSFATGLDTEAFF. Full variable domain (remainder filled in from reference TRBV7-9 and TRBJ1-1): DTGVSQNPRHKITKRGQNVTFRCDPISEHNRLYWYRQTLGQGPEFLTYFQNEAQLEKSRLLSDRFSAERPKGSFSTLEIQRTEQGDSAMYLCASSFATGLDTEAFFGQGTRLTVV.

The V call is TRBV3-1 (or the pseudogene TRBV3-2), the J call TRBJ2-7; D gene unclear. Germline CDR1 LGHDT, CDR2 YNNKEL (reference sequence). Trimming took 5 bases from V and 6 from J, leaving 14 bases between them. This CDR3 is built from 13 residues. The CDR3 nucleotides read TGTGCCAGCAGCGTTTCCATTGGGTTCGAGCAGTACTTC. Amino acids: CASSVSIGFEQYF.

The chain uses TRBV29-1 and TRBJ1-1; D not certain. V was trimmed by 0 bases and J by 3 bases, leaving 8 bases between them. This CDR3 is built from 13 residues. Germline CDR1 reads SQVTM; CDR2 reads ANQGSEA. DNA of the CDR3: TGCAGCGTTGAAGACTACAGTGACACTGAAGCTTTCTTT. As protein: CSVEDYSDTEAFF.

J is TRBJ1-2 and V is TRBV28, with D uncertain. Trimming stripped 4 bases from V and 8 bases from J, with 14 bases between. The CDR3 runs 13 residues. Germline V gene sequence: CDR1 MDHEN, CDR2 SYDVKM. The CDR3 coding sequence is TGTGCCAGCAGTTCTCACGGGGATCAAGGCTACACCTTC. Translating it yields CASSSHGDQGYTF.

V usage is TRBV7-2 and J usage is TRBJ1-5; maybe TRBD1 (6 bases). Trimming pared 1 base from V and 1 base from J, leaving 8 bases between. The CDR3 covers 15 residues. CDR1 SGHTA and CDR2 FQGNSA come from the germline V gene. The CDR3 DNA follows: TGTGCCAGCAGCTTAGGGGGGCTGAGCAATCAGCCCCAGCATTTT. It specifies CASSLGGLSNQPQHF.

This chain links TRBV7-8 with TRBJ2-7, with 8 bases lining up with TRBD2. V trimming: 4 bases; J trimming: 4 bases; junction bases outside the gene matches: 15. Germline V gives CDR1 SGHVS, CDR2 FQNEAQ. This CDR3 comprises 17 residues. The CDR3 DNA reads as TGTGCCAGCAGCTGGGCGTTCAGGGGCGGGGGGCAATACGAGCAGTACTTC. Encoded protein: CASSWAFRGGGQYEQYF.

This rearrangement joins TRBV4-3 to TRBJ1-1; no definite D call. The germline V gene encodes CDR1 LGHNA and CDR2 YSLEER. CDR3 length equals 15 residues. Trimming removed 2 bases at V and 1 base at J, with 11 bases between. The CDR3 DNA reads TGCGCCAGCAGCCAATGGCCCGAACAGAACACTGAAGCTTTCTTT. It specifies CASSQWPEQNTEAFF.

V usage is TRBV7-2 and J usage is TRBJ2-7; D call uncertain. V was clipped by 5 bases and J by 6 bases, with 14 bases between them. Germline V gene data show CDR1 as SGHTA and CDR2 as FQGNSA. The CDR3 loop spans 13 amino acids. The CDR3 nucleotides are TGTGCCAGCAGCCGGGCAGGCTTTTCCGAGCAGTACTTC. Protein product: CASSRAGFSEQYF.

The rearrangement uses TRBV10-1 and TRBJ2-2, with unresolved D. The V and J ends lost 0 bases and 7 bases respectively, with 6 bases between them. This CDR3 contains 13 residues. Germline V gene sequence: CDR1 WNHNN, CDR2 SYGVQD (reference sequence). CDR3 coding DNA: TGCGCCAGCAGTGAGTCAGGCGGCGGGGAGCTGTTTTTT. Its protein product is CASSESGGGELFF.

The chain has TRBV6-2 or TRBV6-3 and TRBJ2-7; tentative D call: TRBD2 (5 bases). Trimming stripped 6 bases from V and 7 bases from J, with 13 bases between. This CDR3 has 12 residues. Germline V CDR1 and CDR2: MNHEY, SVGEGT. The CDR3 DNA is TGTGCCAGCAGCCAACCGGGATGGGAGCAGTACTTC. Translating it yields CASSQPGWEQYF.

This clone was detected a few times. This chain joins TRBV3-1 (or the pseudogene TRBV3-2) and TRBJ1-6; possibly TRBD1 for D (6 bases). V was clipped by 1 base and J by 6 bases, with 10 bases between them. The CDR3 spans 15 residues. Germline V gives CDR1 LGHDT, CDR2 YNNKEL (reference sequence). CDR3 sequence: CASSQGWTANSPLHF. The CDR3 DNA sequence: TGTGCCAGCAGCCAAGGATGGACAGCTAATTCACCCCTCCACTTT.

The CDR3 DNA sequence: TGTGCCAGCAGCCCCCCCCTAGGGAACACCGGGGAGCTGTTTTTT. This encodes CASSPPLGNTGELFF. The rearrangement links TRBV7-9 to TRBJ2-2; D remains ambiguous. This CDR3 contains 15 residues. The V gene's germline CDR1 is SEHNR and CDR2 FQNEAQ (reference sequence). The germline V and J ends were trimmed by 5 bases and 1 base, with 11 bases remaining between them.

This chain links TRBV27 with TRBJ2-2; a possible D gene is TRBD1 (6 bases). V shed 0 bases and J shed 3 bases, with 14 bases lying between them. Germline V gene lookup returns CDR1 MNHEY and CDR2 SMNVEV (reference sequence). CDR3 length equals 17 residues. CDR3 sequence reads: CASSLSVDRSHTGELFF. The DNA for the CDR3 is TGTGCCAGCAGTTTATCGGTCGACAGGAGTCACACCGGGGAGCTGTTTTTT.

The chain recombines TRBV29-1 with TRBJ2-1; D remains unclear. This CDR3 has 15 residues. Deletions cut 1 base from V and 0 bases from J, with 10 bases between. Germline CDR1 SQVTM, CDR2 ANQGSEA. CDR3 residues: CSVEGRLDSYNEQFF. The CDR3 DNA reads as TGCAGCGTTGAAGGACGGCTGGACTCCTACAATGAGCAGTTCTTC.

The genes are TRBV5-5 and TRBJ2-3; no firm D call. The CDR3 runs 13 residues. The germline V gene encodes CDR1 SGHKS and CDR2 YYEKEE (reference sequence). Trimming removed 6 bases from V and 5 bases from J, with 13 bases in between. CDR3 DNA sequence: TGTGCCAGCATCCATTCCCCCCTAGATACGCAGTATTTT. It yields the protein CASIHSPLDTQYF.

This chain uses TRBV5-1 with TRBJ2-1, with 9 bases matching TRBD2. The CDR3 consists of 16 residues. V shed 3 bases, J shed 8 bases, and the junction held 12 bases outside the gene matches. Germline V gives CDR1 SGHRS, CDR2 YFSETQ. CDR3 nucleotide sequence: TGCGCCAGCAGCTCAGCCCTTAGCGGGAGTGGTGATGAGCAGTTCTTC. It translates to CASSSALSGSGDEQFF.

The V gene is TRBV28, the J gene TRBJ2-2; the D gene is possibly TRBD1 (5 bases). The CDR3 runs 15 residues. Trimming took off 4 bases at V and 6 bases at J, with 15 bases between the two ends. CDR1 and CDR2 (germline): MDHEN, SYDVKM. CDR3 bases: TGTGCCAGCAGTTCTGCAGGGTGGGGTGCCGGGGAGCTGTTTTTT. Translated, it gives CASSSAGWGAGELFF.

This sequence joins TRBV12-3 or TRBV12-4 and TRBJ2-7; TRBD1 aligns across 7 bases. V shed 4 bases, J shed 6 bases, and the junction held 3 bases outside the gene matches. This CDR3 spans 12 amino acids. CDR3 nucleotides: TGTGCCAGCAGTTACAGGGGAAGCGAGCAGTACTTC. Protein product: CASSYRGSEQYF.